This T cell receptor (beta chain) was obtained from a study of control samples from healthy donors and cancer patients. Using immunoSEQ multiplex PCR, the repertoire was profiled, and TCRdb retains in-frame clones only, with some absent. The sample table includes approximately 190,000 clones. This CDR3 is built from 14 residues. Germline V lookup: CDR1 MDHEN, CDR2 SYDVKM. Trimming removed 4 bases from V and 7 bases from J, with 16 bases in between. The sequence derives from a woman aged 25-40 years in good health. The chain carries TRBV28 and TRBJ1-1, with D perhaps TRBD1 (5 bases). Material for sequencing was blood. CDR3 in DNA: TGTGCCAGCAGTTCGGGGGGGTTAGTCGATGAAGCTTTCTTT. Protein product: CASSSGGLVDEAFF.